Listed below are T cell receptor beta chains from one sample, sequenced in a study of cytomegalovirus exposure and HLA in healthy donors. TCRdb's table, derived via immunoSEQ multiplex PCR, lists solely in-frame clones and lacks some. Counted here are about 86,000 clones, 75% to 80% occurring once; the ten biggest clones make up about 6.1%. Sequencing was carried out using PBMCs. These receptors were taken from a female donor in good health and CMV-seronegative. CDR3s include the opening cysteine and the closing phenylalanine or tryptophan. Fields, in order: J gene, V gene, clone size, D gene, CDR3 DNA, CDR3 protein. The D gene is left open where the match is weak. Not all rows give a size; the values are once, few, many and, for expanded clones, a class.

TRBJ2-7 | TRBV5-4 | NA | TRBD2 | TGTGCCAGCAGCTCGATGACTAGCGGGGGTATCCACGAGCAGTACTTC | CASSSMTSGGIHEQYF
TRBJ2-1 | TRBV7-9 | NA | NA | TGTTCCAGCAGCTTCGACAAACCCAATGAGCAGTTCTTC | CSSSFDKPNEQFF
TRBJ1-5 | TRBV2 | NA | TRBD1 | TGTGCCAGCAGTGCTGGGACAGGGGGAGATCGGCCCCAGCATTTT | CASSAGTGGDRPQHF
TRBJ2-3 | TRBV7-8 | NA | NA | TGTGCCAGCAGCCGAGGTTATTCCTCAGATACGCAGTATTTT | CASSRGYSSDTQYF
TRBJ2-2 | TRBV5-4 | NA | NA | TGTGCCAGCAGCTTGGAGGACAGACCGAACACCGGGGAGCTGTTTTTT | CASSLEDRPNTGELFF
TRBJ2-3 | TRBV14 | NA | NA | TGTGCCAGCAGCCAAGACGAAACTAGCAGGTCGGATACGCAGTATTTT | CASSQDETSRSDTQYF
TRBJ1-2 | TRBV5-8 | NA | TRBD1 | TGTGCCAGCAGCGACAGGGGAAGCTATGGCTACACCTTC | CASSDRGSYGYTF
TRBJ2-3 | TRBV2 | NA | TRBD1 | TGTGCCAGCAGTGACCCCCTCGGGACAGCTAGCACAGATACGCAGTATTTT | CASSDPLGTASTDTQYF
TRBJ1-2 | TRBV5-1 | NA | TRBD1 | TGCGCCAGCAGCCCAGCACAGGGGGATCTCTATGGCTACACCTTC | CASSPAQGDLYGYTF
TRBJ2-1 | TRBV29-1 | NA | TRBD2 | TGCAGCGTTGAAGATCACGGACTAGCGGAGTACAATGAGCAGTTCTTC | CSVEDHGLAEYNEQFF
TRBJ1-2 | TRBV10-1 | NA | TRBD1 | TGCGCCAGCAGTGAGTCGAAGGAGGGACAGGGCGACACCTTC | CASSESKEGQGDTF
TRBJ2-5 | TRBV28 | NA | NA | TGTGCCAGCAGTCGGGGGTACCAAGAGACCCAGTACTTC | CASSRGYQETQYF
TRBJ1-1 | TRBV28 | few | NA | TGTGCCAGCAGTTTAAGTGCCCTCGGAGCTTTCTTT | CASSLSALGAFF
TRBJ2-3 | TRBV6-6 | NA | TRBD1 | TGTGCCAGCAGTTATAGAGGGACAGGGGGCACCTTAACGCAGTATTTT | CASSYRGTGGTLTQYF
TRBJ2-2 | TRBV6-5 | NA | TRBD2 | TGTGCCACCCGCCTCGGCGGGAGCAGTACCGGGGAGCTGTTTTTT | CATRLGGSSTGELFF
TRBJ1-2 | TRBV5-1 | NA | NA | TGCGCCAGCAGCTTGGAGCAGGGCTACTATGGCTACACCTTC | CASSLEQGYYGYTF
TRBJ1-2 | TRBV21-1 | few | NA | TGTGCCAGCACCTATACAGGGGAGGTTTTTGGTGGCTACACCTTC | CASTYTGEVFGGYTF
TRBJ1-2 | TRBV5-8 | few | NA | TGTGCCAGCAGCCCCTGGGGAGTTAACTATGGCTACACCTTC | CASSPWGVNYGYTF
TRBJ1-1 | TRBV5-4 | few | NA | TGTGCCAGCAGCCTCCCGGGGAACACTGAAGCTTTCTTT | CASSLPGNTEAFF
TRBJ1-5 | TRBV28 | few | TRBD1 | TGTGCCAGCAGTTTACCAGGGGGCCATCAGCCCCAGCATTTT | CASSLPGGHQPQHF
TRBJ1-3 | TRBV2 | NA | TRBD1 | TGTGCCAGCAGTGTGATGTTACAGGGGTACGGAAACACCATATATTTT | CASSVMLQGYGNTIYF
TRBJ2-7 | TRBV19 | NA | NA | TGTGCCAGTAGTATAGGGCTAGCTACCTACGAGCAGTACTTC | CASSIGLATYEQYF
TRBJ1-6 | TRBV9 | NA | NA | TGTGCCAGCAGCACGAGACATGACAATTCACCCCTCCACTTT | CASSTRHDNSPLHF
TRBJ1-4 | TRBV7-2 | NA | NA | TGTGCCAGCAGCTTAGCCGGGTTTAGAGAAAAACTGTTTTTT | CASSLAGFREKLFF
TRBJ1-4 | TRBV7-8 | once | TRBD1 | TGTGCCAGCAGCCTCGGGGGGACAGGGGCCGAAAAACTGTTTTTT | CASSLGGTGAEKLFF
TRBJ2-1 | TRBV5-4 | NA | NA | TGTGCCAGCAGTTCGGGTTGGAGTAGCTCCTACAATGAGCAGTTCTTC | CASSSGWSSSYNEQFF
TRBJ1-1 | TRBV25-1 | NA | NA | TGTGCCAGCAGTGAATCCCCTACAGTTGAAGCTTTCTTT | CASSESPTVEAFF
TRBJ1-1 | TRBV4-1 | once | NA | TGCGCCAGCAGCCAAGGGAGGGTGGGTCAGGGAACTGAAGCTTTCTTT | CASSQGRVGQGTEAFF
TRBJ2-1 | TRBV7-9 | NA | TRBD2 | TGTGCCAGCAGCCCGACTAGCGGGGGCTCCTACAATGAGCAGTTCTTC | CASSPTSGGSYNEQFF
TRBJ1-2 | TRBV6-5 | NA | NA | TGTGCCAGCAGTTCCGGGGGGCTCAACTATGGCTACACCTTC | CASSSGGLNYGYTF
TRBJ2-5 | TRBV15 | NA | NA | TGTGCCACCAGCAGACCCGTGCGCGGAGAGACCCAGTACTTC | CATSRPVRGETQYF
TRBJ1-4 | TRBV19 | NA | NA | TGTGCCAGTAGCACAGGGCTGAGGACTAATGAAAAACTGTTTTTT | CASSTGLRTNEKLFF
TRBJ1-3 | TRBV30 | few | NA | TGTGCCTGGAGTGTACACATCTCTGGAAACACCATATATTTT | CAWSVHISGNTIYF
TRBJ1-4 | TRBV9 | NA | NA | TGTGCCAGCAGCCCCCACAGCTCAACTAATGAAAAACTGTTTTTT | CASSPHSSTNEKLFF
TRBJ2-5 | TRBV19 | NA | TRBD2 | TGTGCCAGTAGGCGGGGGGCGTCCCAAGAGACCCAGTACTTC | CASRRGASQETQYF
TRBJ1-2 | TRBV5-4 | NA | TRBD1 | TGTGCCAGCAGCGTGTACAGGGGTAATGGCTACACCTTC | CASSVYRGNGYTF
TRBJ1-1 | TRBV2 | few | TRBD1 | TGTGCCAGCAGTGAACAACCCTTGACAGGGGAAGCTTTCTTT | CASSEQPLTGEAFF
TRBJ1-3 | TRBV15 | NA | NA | TGTGCCACCAGCAGAGATCAGGGGATAGGAAACACCATATATTTT | CATSRDQGIGNTIYF
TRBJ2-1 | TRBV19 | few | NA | TGTGCCAGTAGTTTACCGGGACTCCTCAGGAATGAGCAGTTCTTC | CASSLPGLLRNEQFF
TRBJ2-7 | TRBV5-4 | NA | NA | TGTGCCAGCAGCCTAGAGACGAGCTCCTACGAGCAGTACTTC | CASSLETSSYEQYF
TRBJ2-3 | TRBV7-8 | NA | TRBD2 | TGTGCCAGCAGCCCTGTAGCGGGGCAAGATACGCAGTATTTT | CASSPVAGQDTQYF
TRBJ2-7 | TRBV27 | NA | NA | TGTGCCAGCAGGGGTACTACTTACGAGCAGTACTTC | CASRGTTYEQYF
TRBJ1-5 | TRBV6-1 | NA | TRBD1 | TGTGCCAGCAGTGAAATTGGGGGAAGGGGGCGATATCAGCCCCAGCATTTT | CASSEIGGRGRYQPQHF
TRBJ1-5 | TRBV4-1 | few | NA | TGCGCCAGCAGCCAAGCCCAGATTAGCAATCAGCCCCAGCATTTT | CASSQAQISNQPQHF
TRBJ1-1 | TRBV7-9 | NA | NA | TGTGCCAGCAGCGCACAGGGAGTTAACACTGAAGCTTTCTTT | CASSAQGVNTEAFF
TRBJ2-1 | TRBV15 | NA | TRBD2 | TGTGCCACCAGCAGAGTGGTAGCGGGGGCCCCGGAGCAGTTCTTC | CATSRVVAGAPEQFF
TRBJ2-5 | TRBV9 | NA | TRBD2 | TGTGCCAGCAGCGTAGCGGCTAGCGGGGGGTCACAAGAGACCCAGTACTTC | CASSVAASGGSQETQYF
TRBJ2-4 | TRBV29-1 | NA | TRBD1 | TGCAGCGTTATCAGGGGGCTGAACATTCAGTACTTC | CSVIRGLNIQYF
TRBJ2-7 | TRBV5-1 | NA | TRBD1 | TGCGCCAGCAGCTTCGGGACAGGCTCCTACGAGCAGTACTTC | CASSFGTGSYEQYF
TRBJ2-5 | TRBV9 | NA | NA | TGTGCCAGCAGCGTAGGAAGGGGGTCAAGCGGAGACAACACGAGGAAAGAGACCCAGTACTTC | CASSVGRGSSGDNTRKETQYF
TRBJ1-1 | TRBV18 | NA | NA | TGTGCCAGCTCACCAAGCGAGAACACTGAAGCTTTCTTT | CASSPSENTEAFF
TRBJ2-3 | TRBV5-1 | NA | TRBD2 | TGCGCCAGCAGCCGTAGCGGGAGAAGCGGCACAGATACGCAGTATTTT | CASSRSGRSGTDTQYF
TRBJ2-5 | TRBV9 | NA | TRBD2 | TGTGCCAGCAGCGAGAGGGGACTACCCCAAGAGACCCAGTACTTC | CASSERGLPQETQYF
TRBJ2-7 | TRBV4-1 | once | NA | TGCGCCAGCAGCCCGACGGCGGGGTCCTACGAGCAGTACTTC | CASSPTAGSYEQYF
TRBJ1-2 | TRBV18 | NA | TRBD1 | TGTGCCAGCTCACCACCGGGACAGCCCGTCTATGGCTACACCTTC | CASSPPGQPVYGYTF